This TCR beta chain derives from a study of T cells in Graves' hyperthyroidism and ophthalmopathy. Looking at the study overall: Upon initial diagnosis and before any treatment, peripheral blood was collected. Notes on the study in general: For ophthalmopathy, model prediction preceded onset by a median roughly 5.9 months. Ophthalmopathy and stable hyperthyroidism were told apart by a 13 V-J model.

A note on this clonotype: Its antigen is as yet unknown.

Cells are PBMCs isolated from roughly 10 ml of fresh blood. Amplification of TCR beta CDR3 regions used RNA as the template. Using the HTBI primer set, a first-round RT-PCR was run on the TCR CDR3. TCRdb passed the multiplex PCR reads through MiXCR, listing each CDR3 protein once. The sample comprises around 530,000 distinct CDR3 sequences, about 15% of which are singletons, and under 20% rests with the top ten. CDR1 and CDR2 from the germline V gene are SGHRS and YFSETQ. The CDR3 totals 16 residues. The junction had 8 bases not matched to a gene; V was cut back by 0 bases and J by 4 bases. Material: blood. The clonotype was recovered from a woman under 30 with Graves' ophthalmopathy. The rearrangement links TRBV5-1 to TRBJ2-5, with 8 bases that match TRBD1. The DNA for the CDR3 is TGCGCCAGCAGCTTGGCTTCAGGGGGCGCGAGAGAGACCCAGTACTTC. It specifies CASSLASGGARETQYF.